This T cell receptor beta chain appears in the sequencing data of a study of blood T cell repertoires in COVID-19. This CDR3 has 13 residues. The germline CDR1 and CDR2 sequences are SQVTM and ANQGSEA. With 4 bases clipped from V and 7 bases from J, the junction kept 6 bases outside the gene matches. Assay used: immunoSEQ multiplex PCR; TCRdb lists only in-frame clones, some missing. Counted here are 210,000 or so clones, more than 80% occurring once; the ten biggest clones make up 2% to 3%. Sequenced input: peripheral blood. This rearrangement joins TRBV29-1 to TRBJ1-5; 8 positions match TRBD1. The TCR was taken from a man aged 30-40 years with COVID-19, enrolled during active disease. This CDR3 reads CSVVQGVGQPQHF. CDR3 coding DNA: TGCAGCGTTGTACAGGGGGTCGGGCAGCCCCAGCATTTT.